This T cell receptor beta chain was observed in a study of shared clonotypes between healthy human individuals. The study ran the assay at deep level. Only in-frame clones appear in the TCRdb table, and some are missing; sequencing was by immunoSEQ multiplex PCR. The sample has millions of clones; about 93% are singletons. Naive CD8 cells comprised CD45RO-negative, CCR7-positively selected cells, excluding terminally differentiated effector memory CD45RA+ cells. The CDR3 spans 13 residues. Germline V CDR1 and CDR2: SGHVS, FNYEAQ. V shed 8 bases and J 6 bases; nucleotides not matched to a gene: 7. The rearrangement joins TRBV7-6 to TRBJ2-1; 7 bases line up with TRBD2. This clonotype was obtained from a man between 18 and 35 years old in good health. Some clones in this sample may be carry-over from other donors' samples. The specimen sequenced was naive CD8+ T cells from PBMCs. CDR3 DNA: TGTGCCAGCGGGGAGGGCCTCGGCAATGAGCAGTTCTTC. This translates into CASGEGLGNEQFF.